This entry features one T cell receptor (beta chain) sequence. These data are taken from a study of T cell responses to AZD1222 COVID-19 vaccine. Trimming removed 3 bases from V and 2 bases from J, with 11 bases in between. The CDR3 consists of 15 residues. Germline V CDR1 and CDR2: SGHRS, YFSETQ. Profiling relied on immunoSEQ multiplex PCR, and the TCRdb table lists in-frame clones only, not all of them. The sample gives approximately 120,000 clones, roughly 87% of which show up once; about 9.5% is in the top ten. J is TRBJ1-4 and V is TRBV5-1, with a weak D call TRBD1 (5 bases). The receptor was isolated from an adult who received the AZD1222 COVID-19 vaccine. Sequenced here: peripheral blood, sampled 28 days after the second AZD1222 dose. CDR3 sequence: CASSYGGTTNEKLFF. Here the CDR3 DNA reads TGCGCCAGCAGCTATGGGGGGACGACTAATGAAAAACTGTTTTTT.